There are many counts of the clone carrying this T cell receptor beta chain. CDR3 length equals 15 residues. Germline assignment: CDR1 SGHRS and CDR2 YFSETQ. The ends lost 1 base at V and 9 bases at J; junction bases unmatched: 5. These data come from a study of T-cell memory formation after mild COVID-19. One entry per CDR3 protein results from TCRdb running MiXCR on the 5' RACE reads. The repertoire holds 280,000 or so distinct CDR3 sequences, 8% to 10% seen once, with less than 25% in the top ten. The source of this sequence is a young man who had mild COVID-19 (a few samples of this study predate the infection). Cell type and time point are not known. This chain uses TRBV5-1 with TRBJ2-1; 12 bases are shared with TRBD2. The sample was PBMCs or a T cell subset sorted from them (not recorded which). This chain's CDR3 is CASSLTSGGTGEQFF. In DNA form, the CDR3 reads TGCGCCAGCAGCTTGACTAGCGGGGGGACGGGTGAGCAGTTCTTC.